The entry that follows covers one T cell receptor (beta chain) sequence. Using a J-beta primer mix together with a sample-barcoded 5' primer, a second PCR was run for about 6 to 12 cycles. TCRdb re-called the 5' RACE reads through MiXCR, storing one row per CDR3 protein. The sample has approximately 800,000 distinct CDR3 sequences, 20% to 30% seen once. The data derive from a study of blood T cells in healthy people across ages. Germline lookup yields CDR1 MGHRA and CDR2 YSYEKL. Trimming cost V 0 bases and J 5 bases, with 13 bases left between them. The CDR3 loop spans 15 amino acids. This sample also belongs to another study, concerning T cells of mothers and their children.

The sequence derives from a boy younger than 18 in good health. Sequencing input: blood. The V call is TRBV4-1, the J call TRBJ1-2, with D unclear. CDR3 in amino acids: CASSQDQVTNYGYTF. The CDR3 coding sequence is TGCGCCAGCAGCCAAGATCAGGTCACGAATTATGGCTACACCTTC.